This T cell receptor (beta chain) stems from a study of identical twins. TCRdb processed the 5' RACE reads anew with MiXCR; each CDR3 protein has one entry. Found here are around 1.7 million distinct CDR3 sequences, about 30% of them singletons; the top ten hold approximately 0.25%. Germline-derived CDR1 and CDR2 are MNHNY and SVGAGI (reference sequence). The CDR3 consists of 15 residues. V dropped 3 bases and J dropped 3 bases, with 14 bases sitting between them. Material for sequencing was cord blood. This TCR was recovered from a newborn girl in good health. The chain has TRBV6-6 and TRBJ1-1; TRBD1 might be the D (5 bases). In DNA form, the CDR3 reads TGTGCCAGCAGTTATTTCGGCCCGGGGGACACTGAAGCTTTCTTT. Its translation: CASSYFGPGDTEAFF.